One sample yielded the 7 T cell receptor beta chains listed below, sequenced in a study of CD8 T cells in Susac syndrome. The RNA, about 0.45 to 1 ug, was put through reverse transcription using random hexamers. Each CDR3 protein is one row after TCRdb ran MiXCR on the immunoSEQ multiplex PCR reads. The data hold 240,000 or so distinct CDR3 sequences, with around 96% observed a single time. Sequenced input: CD4+ T cells from PBMCs. The source of these receptors is a human donor with Susac syndrome.

The V and J genes are TRBV24-1 and TRBJ1-3; no clear D gene. V lost 9 bases and J 3 bases, leaving 5 bases between the germline ends. This CDR3 is built from 11 residues. Germline-derived CDR1 and CDR2 are KGHDR and SFDVKD. The CDR3 DNA follows: TGTGCCACCGCTGATGGAAACACCATATATTTT. It is translated as CATADGNTIYF.

V and J are TRBV5-1 and TRBJ2-5; 8 bases agree with TRBD1. CDR1 is SGHRS, CDR2 YFSETQ, per germline. With V trimmed by 3 bases and J by 5 bases, 6 bases remained unmatched. CDR3 length: 14 amino acids. The CDR3 coding sequence is TGCGCCAGCAGCTACGGACAGGGCGAGGAGACCCAGTACTTC. Residues: CASSYGQGEETQYF.

V usage is TRBV5-1 and J usage is TRBJ2-7, with 9 bases that match TRBD1. CDR1 is SGHRS, CDR2 YFSETQ, per germline. Germline trimming cut 2 bases from V and 7 bases from J; bases unmatched to any gene: 7. The CDR3 loop spans 14 amino acids. The CDR3 loop reads CASSFVQGAGEQYF. In nucleotides, the CDR3 is TGCGCCAGCAGCTTCGTACAGGGGGCTGGTGAGCAGTACTTC.

V usage is TRBV3-1 and J usage is TRBJ2-6; D gene ambiguous. V gave up 4 bases and J gave up 0 bases, with 13 bases separating them. The CDR3 consists of 17 residues. Germline V gene lookup returns CDR1 LGHDT and CDR2 YNNKEL (reference sequence). The CDR3 DNA follows: TGTGCCAGCAGCCTCGTTTGGGCCAACTCTGGGGCCAACGTCCTGACTTTC. As protein: CASSLVWANSGANVLTF.

The rearrangement joins TRBV2 to TRBJ2-1; 10 bases map to TRBD1. The CDR3 consists of 18 residues. Per the germline V gene, CDR1 is SNHLY and CDR2 is FYNNEI. J gave up 0 bases and V 6 bases, and 11 bases lay outside the gene matches. The CDR3 DNA reads TGTGCCAGCAGGGGGACAGGGGAGCCTACCAGCTCCTACAATGAGCAGTTCTTC. This gives the protein CASRGTGEPTSSYNEQFF.

This clonotype has only one observation. The chain carries TRBV13 and TRBJ2-7; D gene unclear. V was cut by 5 bases and J by 3 bases, with 11 bases left in between. The CDR3 totals 13 residues. Germline-derived CDR1 and CDR2 are PRHDT and FYEKMQ (reference sequence). DNA for the CDR3: TGTGCCAGCAGCCCCACCCGAGGCTACGAGCAGTACTTC. Its translation: CASSPTRGYEQYF.

The rearrangement joins TRBV3-1 to TRBJ1-4; possibly TRBD1 for D (5 bases). V was trimmed by 4 bases and J by 5 bases, leaving 11 bases between them. The V gene's germline CDR1 is LGHDT and CDR2 YNNKEL (reference sequence). The CDR3 length is 14 residues. The CDR3 bases are TGTGCCAGCAGCCTCCGACAGCAGAATGAAAAACTGTTTTTT. Protein sequence: CASSLRQQNEKLFF.